The source of this T cell receptor beta chain is a study of cytomegalovirus exposure and HLA in healthy donors. The study, taken as a whole, reports: Among TCR beta chains, those listed as cytomegalovirus-associated numbered under 200. A few V segments could not be told apart, such as TRBV6-2 and TRBV6-3, and were left out. From TCR beta sequences, most subjects' HLA-A and HLA-B alleles were reportedly predicted accurately. Earlier analysis looked at TCR beta V segments, and most were productive about 87% or about 30% of the time.

This CDR3 has 17 residues. Per the germline V gene, CDR1 is SGHTS and CDR2 is YDEGEE. The V end was cut by 3 bases, the J end by 2 bases, with 19 bases between. Concerning this clone itself: Antigen: not known.

The PCR used 60 Vbeta and 13 Jbeta primers. Libraries were prepared by immunoSEQ multiplex PCR; TCRdb keeps only in-frame clonotypes and omits some of them. The table includes 130,000 or so clones, roughly four fifths detected once. Sequencing was carried out using PBMCs. This sequence was found in a man in his forties or fifties in good health and CMV-seronegative. The rearrangement uses TRBV5-8 and TRBJ2-3; possibly TRBD2 for D (5 bases). CDR3 residues: CASSYGMLAGFTDTQYF. The CDR3 DNA reads TGTGCCAGCAGCTACGGGATGTTGGCCGGGTTCACAGATACGCAGTATTTT.